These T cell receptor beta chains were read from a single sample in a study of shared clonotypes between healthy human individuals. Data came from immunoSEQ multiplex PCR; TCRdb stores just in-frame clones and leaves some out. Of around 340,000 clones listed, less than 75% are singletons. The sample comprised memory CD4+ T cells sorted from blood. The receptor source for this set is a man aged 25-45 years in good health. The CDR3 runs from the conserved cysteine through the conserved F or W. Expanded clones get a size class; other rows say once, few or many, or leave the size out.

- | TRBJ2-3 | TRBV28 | CASSFRGVGMGTDTQYF
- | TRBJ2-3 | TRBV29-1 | CSVEGAGHTDTQYF
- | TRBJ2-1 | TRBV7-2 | CASSLGANSYNEQFF
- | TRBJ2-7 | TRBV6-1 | CASSEVHLTYEQYF
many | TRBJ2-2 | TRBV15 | CATSSRTSGRIGELFF
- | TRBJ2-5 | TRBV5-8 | CASGARPGAVSETQYF
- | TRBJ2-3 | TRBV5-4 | CASSPGLAFTDTQYF
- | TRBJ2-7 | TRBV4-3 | CASSQAAGGTYEQYF
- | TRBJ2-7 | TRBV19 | CASSIAGSASYEQYF
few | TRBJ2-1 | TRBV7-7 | CASSLGTGGNEQFF
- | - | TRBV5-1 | CASSSGIYEQYF
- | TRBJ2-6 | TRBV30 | CAWDLLGSGANVLTF
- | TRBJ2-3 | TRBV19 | CASRPSDRDTQYF
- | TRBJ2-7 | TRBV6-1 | CASSYLAGGYEQYF
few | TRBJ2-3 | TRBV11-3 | CASSPSGGPGTDTQYF
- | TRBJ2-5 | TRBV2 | CASSLGLAVQETQYF
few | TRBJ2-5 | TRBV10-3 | CAISLAGAIETQYF
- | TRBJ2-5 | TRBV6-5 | CASSHGGTQYF
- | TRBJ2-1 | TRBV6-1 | CASSEFAYNEQFF
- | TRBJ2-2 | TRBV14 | CASSPPGAATGELFF